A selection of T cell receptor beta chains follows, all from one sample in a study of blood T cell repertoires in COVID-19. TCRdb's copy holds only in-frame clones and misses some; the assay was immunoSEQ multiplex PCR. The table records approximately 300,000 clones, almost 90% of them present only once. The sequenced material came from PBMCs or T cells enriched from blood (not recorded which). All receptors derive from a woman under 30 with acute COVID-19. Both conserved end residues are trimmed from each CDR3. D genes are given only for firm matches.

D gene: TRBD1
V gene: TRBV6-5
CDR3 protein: ASSPDWDSRGGYT

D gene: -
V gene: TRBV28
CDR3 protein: ASSLGTASSYEQY

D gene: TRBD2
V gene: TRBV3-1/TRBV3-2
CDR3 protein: ASSQGPSGSGTDTQY

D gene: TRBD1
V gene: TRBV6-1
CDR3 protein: ASSERQGAGGQPQH

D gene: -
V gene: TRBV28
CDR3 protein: ASSLANSNQPQH

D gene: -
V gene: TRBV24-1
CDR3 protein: ATRKLDTGELF

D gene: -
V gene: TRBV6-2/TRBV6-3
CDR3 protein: ASSPSARRFRQY

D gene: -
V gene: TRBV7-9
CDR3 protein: ASSSPEQLPATNEKLF

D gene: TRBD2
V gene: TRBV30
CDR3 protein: AWSSRGRVGDTQY

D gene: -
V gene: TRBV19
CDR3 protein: ASSPKYLRGHEQF

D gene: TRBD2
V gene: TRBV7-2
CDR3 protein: ASSLAASGHPYNEQF

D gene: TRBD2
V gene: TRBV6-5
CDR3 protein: ASSSGGGNEQY

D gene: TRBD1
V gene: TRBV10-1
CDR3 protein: ASSKRPGTGAYYGYT

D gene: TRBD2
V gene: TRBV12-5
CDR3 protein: ASGLVGLAGASGTGELF

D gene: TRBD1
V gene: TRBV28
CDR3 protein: ASSLDRVGNTIY

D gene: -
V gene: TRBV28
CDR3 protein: ASSILRNNSPLH

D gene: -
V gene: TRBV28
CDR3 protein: ASRASLDTQY

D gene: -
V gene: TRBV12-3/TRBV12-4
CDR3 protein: ASSLGGIAEAF

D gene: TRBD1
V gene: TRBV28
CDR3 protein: ASSLGDRNQPQH

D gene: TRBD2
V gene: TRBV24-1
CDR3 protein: ATSDPTSGRAEQY

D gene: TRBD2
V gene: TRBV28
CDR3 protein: ASSFLAGGGNEQF

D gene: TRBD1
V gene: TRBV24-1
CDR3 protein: ATSKTGFTYGYT

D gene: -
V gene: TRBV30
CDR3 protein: AWGPPGNGYNEQF

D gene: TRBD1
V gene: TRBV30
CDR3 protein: AWSVLDRGGEQY

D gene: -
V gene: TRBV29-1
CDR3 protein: SVDLGGNQPQH

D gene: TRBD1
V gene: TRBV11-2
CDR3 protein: ASTFDRGPNEKLF

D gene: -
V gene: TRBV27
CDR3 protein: ASSGAGASEQF

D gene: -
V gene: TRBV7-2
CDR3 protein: ASSPSTDTQY

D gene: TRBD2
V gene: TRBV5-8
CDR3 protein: ASSLGLAGNTGELF

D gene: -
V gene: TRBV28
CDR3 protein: ASSLFIGNTIY

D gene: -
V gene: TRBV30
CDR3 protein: AWSVQGSTEAF

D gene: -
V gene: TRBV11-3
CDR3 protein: ASSLVADWQF

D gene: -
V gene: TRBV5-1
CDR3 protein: ASSLVVLLGANTDTQY

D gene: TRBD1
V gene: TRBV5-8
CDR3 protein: ASSLGDRGNEKLF

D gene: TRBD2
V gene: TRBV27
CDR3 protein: ASSLGTSGIYEQY

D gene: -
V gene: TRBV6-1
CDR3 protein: ASSEGGGYSPLH

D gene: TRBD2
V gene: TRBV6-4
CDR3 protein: ASSEGLAGDTQY

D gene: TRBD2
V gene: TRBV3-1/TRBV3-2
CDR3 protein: ASTAGATSYEQY

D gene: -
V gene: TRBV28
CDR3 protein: ASSFGTGIKNIQY

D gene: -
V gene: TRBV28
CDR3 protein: ASSLAGSYEQY

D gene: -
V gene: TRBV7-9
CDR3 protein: ASSLVSSGANVLT

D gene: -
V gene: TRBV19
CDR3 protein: ASSIAAGVPGELF

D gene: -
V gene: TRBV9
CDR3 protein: ASSVEDRENTEAF

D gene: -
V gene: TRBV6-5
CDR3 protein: ASSYGKFTGELF

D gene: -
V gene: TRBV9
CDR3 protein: ASSVEGQGRGGYT

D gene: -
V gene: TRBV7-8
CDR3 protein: ASRRGEFDTEAF

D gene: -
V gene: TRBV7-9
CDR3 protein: ASSLVRARDTGELF

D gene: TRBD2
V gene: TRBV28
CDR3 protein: ASSFATSGSYEQY

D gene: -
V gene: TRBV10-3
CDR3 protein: ATARSYEQY

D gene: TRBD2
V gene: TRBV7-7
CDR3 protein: ASSLEAGGEQY

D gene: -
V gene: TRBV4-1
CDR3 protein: ASSRGDGYTEAF

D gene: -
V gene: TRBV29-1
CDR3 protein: SAGKEYNSPLH